This T cell receptor (beta chain) was captured in a study of chemoradiotherapy in HPV16-positive cancers. For the study at large: Candidate HPV-specific T-cell clones and common TCR motifs came from functional assays in a couple of HPV16-positive patients. Study-level findings and limits: In HPV16-positive patients, HPV-responsive T-cell expansion tracked better recurrence-free survival. The functional HPV-specific definition rests on just a couple of HPV16-positive patients.

Samples were taken several times over chemoradiotherapy. Concerning this clone itself: Its antigen is unidentified.

Repertoires were generated with immunoSEQ multiplex PCR, while TCRdb's copy carries only in-frame clones and drops some. The sample lists roughly 10,000 clones, approximately 80% occurring once. The V gene end was trimmed by 6 bases and the J gene end by 0 bases; junction bases not matched to a gene: 14. The germline gives CDR1 MDHEN, CDR2 SYDVKM. The CDR3 covers 18 residues. The chain is built from TRBV28 and TRBJ1-1, with 9 bases that match TRBD1. The sequence was collected from a human donor with HPV-associated anogenital cancer. Sequenced here: tumor tissue, sampled from a patient who underwent chemoradiotherapy. For the CDR3, the DNA is TGTGCCAGCAGCCTCCGGGACAGGGTCGTTCCTCTGAACACTGAAGCTTTCTTT. It encodes CASSLRDRVVPLNTEAFF.